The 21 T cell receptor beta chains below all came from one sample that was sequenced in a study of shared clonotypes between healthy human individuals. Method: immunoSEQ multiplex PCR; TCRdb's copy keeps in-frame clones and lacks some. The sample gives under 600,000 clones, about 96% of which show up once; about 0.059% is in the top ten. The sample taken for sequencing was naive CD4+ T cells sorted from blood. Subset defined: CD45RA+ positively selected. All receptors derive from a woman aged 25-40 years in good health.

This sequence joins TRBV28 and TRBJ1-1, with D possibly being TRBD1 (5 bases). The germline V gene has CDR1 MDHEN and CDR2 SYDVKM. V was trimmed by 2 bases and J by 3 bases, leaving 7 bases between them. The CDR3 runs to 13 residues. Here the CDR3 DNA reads TGTGCCAGCAGTTTAAGGGGTTACACTGAAGCTTTCTTT. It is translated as CASSLRGYTEAFF.

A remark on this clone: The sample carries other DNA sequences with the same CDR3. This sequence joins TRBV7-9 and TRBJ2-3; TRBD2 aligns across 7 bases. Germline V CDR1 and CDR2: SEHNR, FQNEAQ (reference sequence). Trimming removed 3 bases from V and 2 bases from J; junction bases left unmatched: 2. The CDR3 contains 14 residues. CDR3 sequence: CASSLGLYTDTQYF. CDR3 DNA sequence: TGTGCCAGCAGCTTGGGACTATACACAGATACGCAGTATTTT.

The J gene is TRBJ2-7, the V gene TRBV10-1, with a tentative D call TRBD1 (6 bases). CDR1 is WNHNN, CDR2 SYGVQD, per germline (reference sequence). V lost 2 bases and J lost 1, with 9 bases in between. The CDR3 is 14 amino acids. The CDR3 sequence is CASSEDRRSYEQYF. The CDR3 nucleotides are TGCGCCAGCAGTGAGGACAGGAGATCCTACGAGCAGTACTTC.

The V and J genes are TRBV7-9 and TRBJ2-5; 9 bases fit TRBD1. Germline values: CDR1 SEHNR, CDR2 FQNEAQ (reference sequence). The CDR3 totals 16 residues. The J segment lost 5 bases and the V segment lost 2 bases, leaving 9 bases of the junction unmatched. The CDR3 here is CASSLYRTGVGETQYF. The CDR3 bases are TGTGCCAGCAGCTTATATCGGACAGGGGTAGGCGAGACCCAGTACTTC.

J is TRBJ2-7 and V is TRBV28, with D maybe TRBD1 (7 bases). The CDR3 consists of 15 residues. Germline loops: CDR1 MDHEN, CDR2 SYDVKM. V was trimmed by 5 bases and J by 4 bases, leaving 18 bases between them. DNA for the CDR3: TGTGCCAGCAGTCCTCAGGGGGGTCCCATATACGAGCAGTACTTC. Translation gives CASSPQGGPIYEQYF.

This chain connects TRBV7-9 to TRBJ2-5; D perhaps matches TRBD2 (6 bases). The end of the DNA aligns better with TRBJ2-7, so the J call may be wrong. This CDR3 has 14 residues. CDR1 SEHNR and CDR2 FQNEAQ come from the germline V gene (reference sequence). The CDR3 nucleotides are TGTGCCAGCAGCCCTAGGACTAACTCCTACGAGCAGTACTTC. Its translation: CASSPRTNSYEQYF.

CDR3 residues: CASSLASTDYGYTF. Written as DNA, the CDR3 is TGTGCCAGCAGCTTGGCTTCGACAGACTATGGCTACACCTTC. This chain links TRBV5-6 with TRBJ1-2, with D perhaps matching TRBD1 (5 bases). CDR1 and CDR2 (germline): SGHDT, YYEEEE. V lost 0 bases, J lost 3 bases, and 9 bases lay in between. The CDR3 length is 14 residues. The variable domain in full, with the rest retrieved from reference TRBV5-6 and TRBJ1-2, is DAGVTQSPTHLIKTRGQQVTLRCSPKSGHDTVSWYQQALGQGPQFIFQYYEEEERQRGNFPDRFSGHQFPNYSSELNVNALLLGDSALYLCASSLASTDYGYTFGSGTRLTVV.

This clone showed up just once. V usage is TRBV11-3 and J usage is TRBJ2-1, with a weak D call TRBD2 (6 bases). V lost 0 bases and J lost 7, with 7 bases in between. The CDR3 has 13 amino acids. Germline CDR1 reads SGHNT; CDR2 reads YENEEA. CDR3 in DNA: TGTGCCAGCAGCTTAGAGCGGGAAAATGAGCAGTTCTTC. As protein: CASSLERENEQFF.

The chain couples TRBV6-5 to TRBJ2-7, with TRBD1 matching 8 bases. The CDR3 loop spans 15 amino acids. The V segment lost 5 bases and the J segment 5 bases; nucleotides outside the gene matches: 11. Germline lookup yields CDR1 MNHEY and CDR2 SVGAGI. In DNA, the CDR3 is TGTGCCAGCAGTAAATCCGGGGACAGGACTAACGAGCAGTACTTC. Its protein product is CASSKSGDRTNEQYF.

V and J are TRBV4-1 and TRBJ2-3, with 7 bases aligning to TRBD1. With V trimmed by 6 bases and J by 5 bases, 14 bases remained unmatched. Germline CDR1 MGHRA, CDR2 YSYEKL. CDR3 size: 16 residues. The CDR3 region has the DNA TGCGCCAGCAGACTCTCCGGGACAGCGGTGGGAGATACGCAGTATTTT. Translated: CASRLSGTAVGDTQYF.

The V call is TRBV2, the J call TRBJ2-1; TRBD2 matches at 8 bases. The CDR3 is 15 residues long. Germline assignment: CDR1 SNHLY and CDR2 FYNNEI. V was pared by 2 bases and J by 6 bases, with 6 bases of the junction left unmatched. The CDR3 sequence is CASSEFGTRTNEQFF. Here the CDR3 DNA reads TGTGCCAGCAGTGAATTCGGGACTAGAACCAATGAGCAGTTCTTC. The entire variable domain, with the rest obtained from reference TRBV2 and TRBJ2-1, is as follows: EPEVTQTPSHQVTQMGQEVILRCVPISNHLYFYWYRQILGQKVEFLVSFYNNEISEKSEIFDDQFSVERPDGSNFTLKIRSTKLEDSAMYFCASSEFGTRTNEQFFGPGTRLTVL.

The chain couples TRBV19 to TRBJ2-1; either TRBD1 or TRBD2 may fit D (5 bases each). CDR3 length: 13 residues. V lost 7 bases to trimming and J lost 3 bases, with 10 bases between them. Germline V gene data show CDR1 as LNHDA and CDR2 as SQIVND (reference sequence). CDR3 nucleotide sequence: TGTGCCAGTACCGGGACGGGCTACAATGAGCAGTTCTTC. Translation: CASTGTGYNEQFF.

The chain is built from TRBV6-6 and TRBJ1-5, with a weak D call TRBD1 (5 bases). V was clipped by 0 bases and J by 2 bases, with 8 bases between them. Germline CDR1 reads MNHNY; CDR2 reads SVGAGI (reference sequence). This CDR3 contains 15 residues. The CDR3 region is CASSYSWGGNQPQHF. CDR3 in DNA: TGTGCCAGCAGTTACTCTTGGGGGGGCAATCAGCCCCAGCATTTT.

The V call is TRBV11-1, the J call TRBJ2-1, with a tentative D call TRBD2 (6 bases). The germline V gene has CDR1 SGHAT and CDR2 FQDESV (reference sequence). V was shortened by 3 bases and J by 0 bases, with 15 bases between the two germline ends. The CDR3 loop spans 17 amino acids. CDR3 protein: CASSFPGAGSSYNEQFF. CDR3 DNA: TGTGCCAGCAGCTTCCCCGGGGCGGGGTCCTCCTACAATGAGCAGTTCTTC.

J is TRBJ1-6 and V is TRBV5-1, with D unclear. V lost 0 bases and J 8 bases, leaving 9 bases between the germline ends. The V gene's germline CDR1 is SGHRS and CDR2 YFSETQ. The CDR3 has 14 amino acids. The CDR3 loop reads CASSLAGADSPLHF. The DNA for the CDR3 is TGCGCCAGCAGCTTGGCGGGTGCGGATTCACCCCTCCACTTT. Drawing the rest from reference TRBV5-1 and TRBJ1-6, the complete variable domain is KAGVTQTPRYLIKTRGQQVTLSCSPISGHRSVSWYQQTPGQGLQFLFEYFSETQRNKGNFPGRFSGRQFSNSRSEMNVSTLELGDSALYLCASSLAGADSPLHFGNGTRLTVT.

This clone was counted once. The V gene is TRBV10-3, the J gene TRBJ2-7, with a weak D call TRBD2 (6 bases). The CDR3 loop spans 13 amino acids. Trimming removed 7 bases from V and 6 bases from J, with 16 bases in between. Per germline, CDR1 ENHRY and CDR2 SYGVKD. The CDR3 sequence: CAIMEGAAFEQYF. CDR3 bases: TGTGCCATCATGGAGGGAGCCGCCTTCGAGCAGTACTTC.

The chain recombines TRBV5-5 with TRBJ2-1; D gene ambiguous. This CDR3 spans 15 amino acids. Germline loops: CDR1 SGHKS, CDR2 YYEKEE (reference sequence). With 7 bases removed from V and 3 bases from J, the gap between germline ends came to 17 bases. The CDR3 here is CASAIKNDDYNEQFF. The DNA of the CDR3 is TGTGCCAGCGCTATTAAAAACGATGACTACAATGAGCAGTTCTTC.

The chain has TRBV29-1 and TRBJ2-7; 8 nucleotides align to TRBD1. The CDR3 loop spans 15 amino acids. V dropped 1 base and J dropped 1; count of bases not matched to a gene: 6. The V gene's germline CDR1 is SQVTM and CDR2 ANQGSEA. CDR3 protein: CSVEARGLASYEQYF. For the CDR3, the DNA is TGCAGCGTTGAAGCCAGGGGGCTTGCGTCCTACGAGCAGTACTTC.

In DNA, the CDR3 is TGTGCCAGCAGCTCGAAGAGGGGGAGCTGGAACAATGAGCAGTTCTTC. As protein: CASSSKRGSWNNEQFF. This chain connects TRBV5-4 to TRBJ2-1; tentatively, D is TRBD1 (6 bases). CDR1 SGHNT and CDR2 YYREEE come from the germline V gene (reference sequence). V was trimmed by 3 bases and J by 5 bases, leaving 18 bases between them. The CDR3 sequence is 16 residues long.

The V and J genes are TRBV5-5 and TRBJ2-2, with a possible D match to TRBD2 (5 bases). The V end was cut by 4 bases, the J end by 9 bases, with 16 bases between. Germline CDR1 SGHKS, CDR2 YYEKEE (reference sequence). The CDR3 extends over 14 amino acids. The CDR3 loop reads CASSATGYVWELFF. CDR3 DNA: TGTGCCAGCAGCGCGACGGGATACGTCTGGGAGCTGTTTTTT.

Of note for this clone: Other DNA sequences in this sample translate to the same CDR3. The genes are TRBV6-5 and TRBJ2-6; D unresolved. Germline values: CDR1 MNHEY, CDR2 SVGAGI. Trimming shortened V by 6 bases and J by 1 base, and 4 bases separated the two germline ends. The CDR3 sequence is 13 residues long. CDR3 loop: CASSTSGANVLTF. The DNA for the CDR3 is TGTGCCAGCAGCACATCTGGGGCCAACGTCCTGACTTTC.